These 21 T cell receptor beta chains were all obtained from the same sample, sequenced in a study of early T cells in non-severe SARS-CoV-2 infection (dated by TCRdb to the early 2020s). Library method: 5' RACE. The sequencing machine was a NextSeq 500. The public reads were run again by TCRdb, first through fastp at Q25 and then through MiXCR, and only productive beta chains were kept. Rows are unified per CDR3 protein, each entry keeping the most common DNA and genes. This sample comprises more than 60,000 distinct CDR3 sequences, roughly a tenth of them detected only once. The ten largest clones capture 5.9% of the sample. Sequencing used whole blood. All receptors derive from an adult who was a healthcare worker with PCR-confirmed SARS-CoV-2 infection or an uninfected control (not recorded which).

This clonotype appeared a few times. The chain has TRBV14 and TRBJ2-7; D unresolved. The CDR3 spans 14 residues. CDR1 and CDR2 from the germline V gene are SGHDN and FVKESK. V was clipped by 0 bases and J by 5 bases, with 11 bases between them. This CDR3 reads CASSQEWGRNEQYF. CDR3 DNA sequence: TGTGCCAGCAGCCAAGAATGGGGAAGGAACGAGCAGTACTTC.

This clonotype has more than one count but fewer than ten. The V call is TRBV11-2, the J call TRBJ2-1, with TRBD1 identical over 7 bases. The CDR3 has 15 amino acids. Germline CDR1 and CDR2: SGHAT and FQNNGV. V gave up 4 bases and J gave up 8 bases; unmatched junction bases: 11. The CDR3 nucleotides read TGTGCCAGCAGCTCTGAAAGACAGGGTAAGGATGAGCAGTTCTTC. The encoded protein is CASSSERQGKDEQFF.

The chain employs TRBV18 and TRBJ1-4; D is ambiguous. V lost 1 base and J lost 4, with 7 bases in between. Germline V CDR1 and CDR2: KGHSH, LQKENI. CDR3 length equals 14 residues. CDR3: CASSPLSLNEKLFF. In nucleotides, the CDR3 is TGTGCCAGCTCACCACTCAGTCTTAATGAAAAACTGTTTTTT.

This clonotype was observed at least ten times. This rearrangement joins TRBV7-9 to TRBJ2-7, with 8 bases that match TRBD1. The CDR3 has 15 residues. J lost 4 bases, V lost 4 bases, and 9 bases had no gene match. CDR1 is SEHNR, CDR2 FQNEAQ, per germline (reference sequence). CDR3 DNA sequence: TGTGCCAGCAGCTCCGGACAGGGCCCCTATTACGAGCAGTACTTC. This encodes CASSSGQGPYYEQYF.

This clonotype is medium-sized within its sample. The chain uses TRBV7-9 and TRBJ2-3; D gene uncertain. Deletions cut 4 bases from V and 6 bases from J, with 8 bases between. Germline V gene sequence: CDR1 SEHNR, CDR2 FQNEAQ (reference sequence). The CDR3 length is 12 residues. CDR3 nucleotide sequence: TGTGCCAGCAGCTACCGGTGGGATACGCAGTATTTT. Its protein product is CASSYRWDTQYF. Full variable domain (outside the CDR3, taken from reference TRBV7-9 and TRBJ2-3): DTGVSQNPRHKITKRGQNVTFRCDPISEHNRLYWYRQTLGQGPEFLTYFQNEAQLEKSRLLSDRFSAERPKGSFSTLEIQRTEQGDSAMYLCASSYRWDTQYFGPGTRLTVL.

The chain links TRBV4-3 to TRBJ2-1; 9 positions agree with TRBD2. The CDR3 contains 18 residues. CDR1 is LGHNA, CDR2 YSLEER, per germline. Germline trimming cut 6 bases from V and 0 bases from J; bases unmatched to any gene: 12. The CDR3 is CASSRGSGGSSSYNEQFF. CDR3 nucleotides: TGCGCCAGCAGTAGGGGTAGCGGGGGCTCCAGCTCCTACAATGAGCAGTTCTTC.

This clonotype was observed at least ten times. The CDR3 sequence: CASSYGYEQFF. CDR3 coding DNA: TGTGCCAGCAGTTACGGCTATGAGCAGTTCTTC. V is TRBV6-5 and J is TRBJ2-1; D remains unclear. Germline CDR1 MNHEY, CDR2 SVGAGI. The length of the CDR3 is 11 residues. Trimming took 2 bases from V and 8 from J, leaving 4 bases between them.

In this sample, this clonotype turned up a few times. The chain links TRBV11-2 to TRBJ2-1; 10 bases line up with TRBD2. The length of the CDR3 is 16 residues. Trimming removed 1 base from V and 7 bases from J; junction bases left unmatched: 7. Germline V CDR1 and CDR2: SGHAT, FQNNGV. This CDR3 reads CASSLVGLAGVNEQFF. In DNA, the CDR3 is TGTGCCAGCAGCTTAGTAGGCCTAGCGGGAGTAAATGAGCAGTTCTTC.

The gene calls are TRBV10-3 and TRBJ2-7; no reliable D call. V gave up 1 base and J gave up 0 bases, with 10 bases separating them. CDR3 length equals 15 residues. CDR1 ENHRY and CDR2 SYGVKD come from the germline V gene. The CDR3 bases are TGTGCCATCAGTGAGTTGCAGGAAAGCTCCTACGAGCAGTACTTC. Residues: CAISELQESSYEQYF.

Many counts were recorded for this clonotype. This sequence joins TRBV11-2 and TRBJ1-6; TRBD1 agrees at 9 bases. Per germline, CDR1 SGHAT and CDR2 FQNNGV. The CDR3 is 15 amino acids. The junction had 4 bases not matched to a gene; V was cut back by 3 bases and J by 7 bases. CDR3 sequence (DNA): TGTGCCAGCAGCTTGGCCACAGGGGGCAATTCACCCCTCCACTTT. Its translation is CASSLATGGNSPLHF.

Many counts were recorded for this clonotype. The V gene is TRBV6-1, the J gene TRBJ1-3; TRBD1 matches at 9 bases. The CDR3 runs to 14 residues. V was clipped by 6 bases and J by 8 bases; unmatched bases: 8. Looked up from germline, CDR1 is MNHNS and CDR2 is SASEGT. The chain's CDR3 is CASRPGTGRDTIYF. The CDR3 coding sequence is TGTGCCAGCAGGCCCGGGACAGGGCGGGACACCATATATTTT.

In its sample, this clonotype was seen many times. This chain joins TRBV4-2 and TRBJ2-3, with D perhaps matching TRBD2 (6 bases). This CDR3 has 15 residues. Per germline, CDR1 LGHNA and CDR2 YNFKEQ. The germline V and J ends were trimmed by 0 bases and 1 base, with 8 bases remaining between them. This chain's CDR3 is CASSQDRLGTDTQYF. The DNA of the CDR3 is TGTGCCAGCAGCCAAGATCGACTAGGCACAGATACGCAGTATTTT.

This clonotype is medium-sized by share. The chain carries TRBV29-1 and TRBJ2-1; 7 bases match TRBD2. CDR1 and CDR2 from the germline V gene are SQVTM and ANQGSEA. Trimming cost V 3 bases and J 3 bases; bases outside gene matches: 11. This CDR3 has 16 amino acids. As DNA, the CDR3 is TGCAGCGTTGATTCAGCGCGGGAGACGGTCTACAATGAGCAGTTCTTC. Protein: CSVDSARETVYNEQFF.

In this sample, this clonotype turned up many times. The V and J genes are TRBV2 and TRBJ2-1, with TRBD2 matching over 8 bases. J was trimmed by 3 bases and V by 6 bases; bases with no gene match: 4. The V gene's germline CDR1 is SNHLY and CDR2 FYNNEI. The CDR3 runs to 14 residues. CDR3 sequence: CASSGLAGYNEQFF. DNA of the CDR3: TGTGCCAGCAGCGGGCTAGCGGGCTACAATGAGCAGTTCTTC.

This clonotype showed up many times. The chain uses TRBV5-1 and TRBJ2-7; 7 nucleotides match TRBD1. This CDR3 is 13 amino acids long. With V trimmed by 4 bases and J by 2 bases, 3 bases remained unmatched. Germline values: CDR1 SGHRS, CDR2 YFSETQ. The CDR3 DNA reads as TGCGCCAGCAGCACCGACAGGGCCTACGAGCAGTACTTC. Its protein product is CASSTDRAYEQYF. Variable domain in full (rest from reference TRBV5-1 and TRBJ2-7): KAGVTQTPRYLIKTRGQQVTLSCSPISGHRSVSWYQQTPGQGLQFLFEYFSETQRNKGNFPGRFSGRQFSNSRSEMNVSTLELGDSALYLCASSTDRAYEQYFGPGTRLTVT.

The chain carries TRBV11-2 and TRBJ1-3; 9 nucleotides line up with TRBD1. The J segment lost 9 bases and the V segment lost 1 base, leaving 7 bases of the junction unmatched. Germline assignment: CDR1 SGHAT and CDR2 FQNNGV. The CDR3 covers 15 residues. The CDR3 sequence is CASSLAGTGSFTIYF. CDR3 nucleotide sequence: TGTGCCAGCAGCTTAGCCGGGACAGGGTCCTTCACCATATATTTT.

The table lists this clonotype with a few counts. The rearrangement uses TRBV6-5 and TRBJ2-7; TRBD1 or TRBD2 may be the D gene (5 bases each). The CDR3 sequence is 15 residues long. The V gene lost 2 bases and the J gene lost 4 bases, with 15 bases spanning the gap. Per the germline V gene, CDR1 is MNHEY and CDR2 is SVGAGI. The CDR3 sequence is CASSYRGTPLYEQYF. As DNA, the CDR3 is TGTGCCAGCAGTTACAGAGGGACCCCCCTTTACGAGCAGTACTTC.

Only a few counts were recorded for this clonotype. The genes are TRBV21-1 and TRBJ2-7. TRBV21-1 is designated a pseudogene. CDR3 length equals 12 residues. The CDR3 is CASSQRRLRQYF. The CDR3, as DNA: TGTGCCAGCAGCCAGAGGAGACTTCGGCAGTACTTC.

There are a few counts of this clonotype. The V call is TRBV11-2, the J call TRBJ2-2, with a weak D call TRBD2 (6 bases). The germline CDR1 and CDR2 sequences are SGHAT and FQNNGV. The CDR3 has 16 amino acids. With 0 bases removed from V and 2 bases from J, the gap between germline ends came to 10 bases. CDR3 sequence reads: CASSLETGTNTGELFF. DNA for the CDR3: TGTGCCAGCAGCTTAGAAACCGGGACTAACACCGGGGAGCTGTTTTTT.

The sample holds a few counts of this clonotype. In nucleotides, the CDR3 is TGTGCCAGCAGCCGGAGGGTCACAGATACGCAGTATTTT. Translation gives CASSRRVTDTQYF. J is TRBJ2-3 and V is TRBV7-8; the D gene is possibly TRBD2 (6 bases). V lost 5 bases and J 2 bases, leaving 8 bases between the germline ends. CDR1 and CDR2 (germline): SGHVS, FQNEAQ. There are 13 residues in the CDR3.

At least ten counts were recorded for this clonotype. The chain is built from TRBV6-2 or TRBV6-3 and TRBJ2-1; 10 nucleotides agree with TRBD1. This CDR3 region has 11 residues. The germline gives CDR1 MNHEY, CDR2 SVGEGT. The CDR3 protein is CAVDRGNEQFF. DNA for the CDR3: TGTGCAGTGGACAGGGGGAATGAGCAGTTCTTC.